This TCR beta chain is from a study of human T cells and chemical hapten exposure. On the study more broadly: There were weekly diphenylcyclopropenone doses to the scalp for patients throughout the approximately 24-week study. The patch tests put 0.01% DPC on the skin of the upper back and were read 6 days later. How much TCR each sample yielded varied, mostly because pooled library volumes differed slightly.

Trimming shortened V by 5 bases and J by 5 bases, and 9 bases separated the two germline ends. CDR1 and CDR2 (germline): SEHNR, FQNEAQ (reference sequence). This CDR3 is built from 12 residues. TCRdb ran MiXCR on the RACE reads and lists one entry per CDR3 protein. The sample lists under 130,000 distinct CDR3 sequences, 8% to 13% occurring once. Regarding time point: patch test 1, 2 weeks after DPC sensitization. Treatment specified: therapeutic diphenylcyclopropenone sensitization with weekly scalp DPC. Non-pregnant alopecia patients aged 18 to 70, suitable for DPC therapy. This chain joins TRBV7-9 and TRBJ1-2, with D uncertain. The receptor was isolated from a woman in her thirties or forties with alopecia areata. Some clones in this sample may be carry-over from other donors' samples. Sequences were derived from whole blood, sampled in connection with sensitization to the hapten diphenylcyclopropenone (DPC). DNA for the CDR3: TGTGCCAGCAGCCCCCGTATTTATGGCTACACCTTC. Its protein product is CASSPRIYGYTF.